This entry lists 8 T cell receptor beta chains sequenced from one sample in a study of cytomegalovirus exposure and HLA in healthy donors. Use of 60 Vbeta and 13 Jbeta primers characterized the PCR. The table came from immunoSEQ multiplex PCR; TCRdb's copy has only in-frame clones and leaves some out. The sample includes 160,000 or so clones, 70% to 80% of them seen just once. Sequenced material: PBMCs. The origin of the receptors is a man between 40 and 49 years old in good health and CMV-seronegative.

The sample holds one count of this clone. CDR3 protein: CASSEAISGSYNEQFF. The CDR3 region has the DNA TGTGCCAGCAGTGAAGCAATAAGCGGCTCCTACAATGAGCAGTTCTTC. The chain has TRBV2 and TRBJ2-1; tentative D call: TRBD2 (5 bases). V lost 0 bases, J lost 0 bases, and 9 bases lay in between. There are 16 residues in the CDR3. Germline V gene lookup returns CDR1 SNHLY and CDR2 FYNNEI.

The chain links TRBV11-2 to TRBJ2-1, with TRBD1 matching over 7 bases. Unmatched junction bases numbered 2, after V lost 5 bases and J lost 1 base. This CDR3 has 14 residues. The germline V gene encodes CDR1 SGHAT and CDR2 FQNNGV. CDR3 sequence (DNA): TGTGCCAGCAGCATGGACAGGTCCTACAATGAGCAGTTCTTC. This sequence encodes CASSMDRSYNEQFF.

The rearrangement joins TRBV6-1 to TRBJ2-3; 11 bases are shared with TRBD2. V was pared by 4 bases and J by 2 bases, with 5 bases of the junction left unmatched. CDR1 and CDR2 (germline): MNHNS, SASEGT. The length of the CDR3 is 16 residues. The chain's CDR3 is CASSGTGLAVTDTQYF. In nucleotides, the CDR3 is TGTGCCAGCAGTGGTACGGGACTAGCGGTCACAGATACGCAGTATTTT.

The rearrangement links TRBV9 to TRBJ2-3, with TRBD2 matching over 9 bases. Germline V gene lookup returns CDR1 SGDLS and CDR2 YYNGEE. This CDR3 is 15 amino acids long. The junction had 3 bases not matched to a gene; V was cut back by 2 bases and J by 2 bases. The chain's CDR3 is CASSVTSGSTDTQYF. In DNA, the CDR3 is TGTGCCAGCAGCGTTACTAGCGGGTCCACAGATACGCAGTATTTT.

This sequence joins TRBV19 and TRBJ1-1; no reliable D call. The CDR3 extends over 13 amino acids. Germline-derived CDR1 and CDR2 are LNHDA and SQIVND (reference sequence). The V end lost 7 bases, the J end lost 4 bases, and 13 bases lay between the germline ends. CDR3: CASIRPVGTEAFF. The CDR3 nucleotides are TGTGCCAGTATCCGCCCGGTCGGCACTGAAGCTTTCTTT.

This chain uses TRBV9 with TRBJ2-2, with D hard to call. The length of the CDR3 is 14 residues. The ends were cut back, 5 bases at V and 1 base at J, with 9 bases in the middle. Germline-derived CDR1 and CDR2 are SGDLS and YYNGEE. CDR3 in amino acids: CASRATQNTGELFF. CDR3 in DNA: TGTGCCAGCAGAGCCACTCAGAACACCGGGGAGCTGTTTTTT.

V is TRBV28 and J is TRBJ1-5; D is undetermined. CDR3 length: 13 amino acids. The germline V and J ends were trimmed by 1 base and 6 bases, with 7 bases remaining between them. Germline assignment: CDR1 MDHEN and CDR2 SYDVKM. As DNA, the CDR3 is TGTGCCAGCAGTTTATATTCGGGTCAGCCCCAGCATTTT. As protein: CASSLYSGQPQHF.

The V gene is TRBV9, the J gene TRBJ2-4, with a weak D call TRBD2 (6 bases). There are 13 residues in the CDR3. V was clipped by 0 bases and J by 6 bases, with 7 bases between them. The germline V gene encodes CDR1 SGDLS and CDR2 YYNGEE. CDR3 in DNA: TGTGCCAGCAGCGTAGGGAGGGTAAACATTCAGTACTTC. This sequence encodes CASSVGRVNIQYF.